This is a list of T cell receptor beta chains from one sample in a study of beta chain features in type 1 diabetes. Profiling relied on immunoSEQ multiplex PCR, and the TCRdb table lists in-frame clones only, not all of them. The data contain around 260,000 clones, roughly 24% of them singletons. Sequences were obtained from naive CD4+ T cells from blood. The receptors were gathered from a woman in her thirties with type 1 diabetes. Each CDR3 is given with its conserved first and last residue. Fields, in order: D gene, V gene, J gene, clone size, CDR3 DNA, CDR3 protein. The D gene is left open where the match is weak. Clone sizes are given selectively: once, few, many, or a class where the clone is expanded.

TRBD1	TRBV10-3	TRBJ1-1	few	TGTGCCATCAGTGGACCGACAGGGGGGACTGAAGCTTTCTTT	CAISGPTGGTEAFF
NA	TRBV5-1	TRBJ2-5	NA	TGCGCCAGCACCTCAACGGCGGGCCAAGAGACCCAGTACTTC	CASTSTAGQETQYF
NA	TRBV7-6	TRBJ2-6	NA	TGTGCCAGCAGCTTAGTACATTCGGACGGACTGGCCAACGTCCTGACTTTC	CASSLVHSDGLANVLTF
TRBD2	TRBV29-1	TRBJ2-1	NA	TGCAGCGTCCCTGAAAAACTAGCGGGAGTGAATGAGCAGTTCTTC	CSVPEKLAGVNEQFF
NA	TRBV7-9	TRBJ2-7	NA	TGTGCCAGCAGCTTACCGAGCTACGAGCAGTACTTC	CASSLPSYEQYF
TRBD2	TRBV15	TRBJ2-3	NA	TGTGCCACCAGGCCCGGACTAGCTGGCACAGATACGCAGTATTTT	CATRPGLAGTDTQYF
TRBD2	TRBV4-1	TRBJ2-3	few	TGCGCCAGCAGCCAAGGGTCGGCCGGGAGGGCGACAGATACGCAGTATTTT	CASSQGSAGRATDTQYF
NA	TRBV7-3	TRBJ2-3	few	TGTGCCAGCAGCCGCTCGGGAGCAATGGCAGATACGCAGTATTTT	CASSRSGAMADTQYF
TRBD2	TRBV9	TRBJ2-1	few	TGTGCCAGCAGCGAGAGCGGGAGTTCCAATGAGCAGTTCTTC	CASSESGSSNEQFF
TRBD2	TRBV18	TRBJ2-1	few	TGTGCCAGCTCACCACCGCGGCCTAGCGGGACAAATGAGCAGTTCTTC	CASSPPRPSGTNEQFF
NA	TRBV19	TRBJ2-7	few	TGTGCCAGTAGTATGGACAGAACCTACGAGCAGTACTTC	CASSMDRTYEQYF
TRBD1	TRBV27	TRBJ2-1	NA	TGTGCCAGCAGTTTATTTGGGACAGGGGTATCCTACAATGAGCAGTTCTTC	CASSLFGTGVSYNEQFF
NA	TRBV15	TRBJ2-3	NA	TGTGCCACCAGCAGAGACAGCGGAACTAGCACAGATACGCAGTATTTT	CATSRDSGTSTDTQYF
NA	TRBV18	TRBJ2-1	NA	TGTGCCAGCTCCTCGACCGGGGAGGCTGCCAATGAGCAGTTCTTC	CASSSTGEAANEQFF
TRBD2	TRBV23-1	TRBJ2-7	few	TGCGCCGGGCCAGGCTCGAGGACTAGCGGGAGTACTGTCTACGAGCAGTACTTC	CAGPGSRTSGSTVYEQYF
TRBD2	TRBV19	TRBJ2-5	few	TGTGCCAGCCGGACGGGACTAGCGGGAGGCGAGACCCAGTACTTC	CASRTGLAGGETQYF
NA	TRBV28	TRBJ2-7	NA	TGTGCCAGCAGTCCCGGGGACACCTCTCTATACTACGAGCAGTACTTC	CASSPGDTSLYYEQYF
NA	TRBV4-1	TRBJ2-4	few	TGCGCCAGCAGCGCGGGGCTCCAGGTAGCCAAAAACATTCAGTACTTC	CASSAGLQVAKNIQYF
NA	TRBV7-9	TRBJ2-7	NA	TGTGCCAGCAGCTTAACGCGGGGCGGAGGTTCCTACGAGCAGTACTTC	CASSLTRGGGSYEQYF
TRBD2	TRBV19	TRBJ2-7	few	TGTGCCAGTACCGGGACTAGCGGGAGCTACGAGCAGTACTTC	CASTGTSGSYEQYF
NA	TRBV5-1	TRBJ2-7	few	TGCGCCAGCAGCTTGGGGGTCGGGGAGCAGTACTTC	CASSLGVGEQYF
TRBD1	TRBV4-1	TRBJ1-2	few	TGCGCCAGCAGCCAAGGAAGACAGGGAAACTATGGCTACACCTTC	CASSQGRQGNYGYTF
TRBD2	TRBV28	TRBJ2-1	few	TGTGCCAGCAGTTCCCCCGTTAGCGGGAGGGCTCGCTCCTACAATGAGCAGTTCTTC	CASSSPVSGRARSYNEQFF
NA	TRBV7-9	TRBJ2-7	few	TGTGCCGCCCTAGGGAGCTCCTACGAGCAGTACTTC	CAALGSSYEQYF
NA	TRBV2	TRBJ1-5	NA	TGTGCCAGCAGCTTACCCCGGGAGTATGGCCAGCCCCAGCATTTT	CASSLPREYGQPQHF
TRBD1	TRBV9	TRBJ1-1	NA	TGTGCCAGCAGCCGGCAGGGGGGACGAGACACTGAAGCTTTCTTT	CASSRQGGRDTEAFF
TRBD2	TRBV28	TRBJ2-3	NA	TGTGCCAGCAGCCCCGGGACTAGCGGCACAGATACGCAGTATTTT	CASSPGTSGTDTQYF
TRBD1	TRBV7-6	TRBJ1-1	few	TGTGCCAGCAGCTTCGCAGGACAGGGGAATACTGAAGCTTTCTTT	CASSFAGQGNTEAFF
NA	TRBV18	TRBJ2-1	few	TGTGCCAGCTCATATATAGAGGGCCCAAGCAATGAGCAGTTCTTC	CASSYIEGPSNEQFF
TRBD1	TRBV5-1	TRBJ2-7	NA	TGCGCCAGCAGCGGGGACGCGGGACAGGCCGTCGAGCAGTACTTC	CASSGDAGQAVEQYF
TRBD1	TRBV4-1	TRBJ2-7	NA	TGCGCCAGCAGCCAGCCACAGAGGGGGACAGCCTACGAGCAGTACTTC	CASSQPQRGTAYEQYF
NA	TRBV5-1	TRBJ2-7	once	TGCGCCAGCAGCTCAAGGCCTCCCCGGGGCTCCTACGAGCAGTACTTC	CASSSRPPRGSYEQYF
NA	TRBV29-1	TRBJ2-7	NA	TGCAGCGCCAGAGCGGAACCCCACGAGCAGTACTTC	CSARAEPHEQYF
NA	TRBV29-1	TRBJ2-1	few	TGCAGCGTCTCCCGGGACTCGTCTTCATACAATGAGCAGTTCTTC	CSVSRDSSSYNEQFF
NA	TRBV30	TRBJ1-1	NA	TGTGCCTGGAGTGCTACCCCCCGCGGGGGTGAAGCTTTCTTT	CAWSATPRGGEAFF
TRBD1	TRBV7-9	TRBJ2-3	NA	TGTGCCAGCACCCAGGACAGGGCGGGCGCAGATACGCAGTATTTT	CASTQDRAGADTQYF
NA	TRBV19	TRBJ2-5	few	TGTGCCAGTAGAAGAGACAGCCAAGAGACCCAGTACTTC	CASRRDSQETQYF
NA	TRBV21-1	TRBJ1-5	NA	TGTGCCAGCAGCAAAGGAAAGCATTCCATCGAGCCCCAGCATTTT	CASSKGKHSIEPQHF
TRBD2	TRBV7-2	TRBJ2-3	NA	TGTGCCAGCAGCTACAGGGAGTACTCGTTAGCGGGAGGGGATACGCAGTATTTT	CASSYREYSLAGGDTQYF
TRBD2	TRBV5-6	TRBJ2-1	few	TGTGCCAGCAGCGGTACTAGCGGGCAGCACAATGAGCAGTTCTTC	CASSGTSGQHNEQFF
NA	TRBV19	TRBJ2-1	NA	TGTGCCAGTAGTAGGCGGCGAGAGAACAATGAGCAGTTCTTC	CASSRRRENNEQFF
NA	TRBV6-5	TRBJ2-6	few	TGTGCCAGCACCCTAGGAGGCCCTGGGGCCAACGTCCTGACTTTC	CASTLGGPGANVLTF
TRBD1	TRBV7-8	TRBJ2-7	NA	TGTGCCAGCAGCTTAAAATGGACAGGCCACGAGCAGTACTTC	CASSLKWTGHEQYF
NA	TRBV15	TRBJ2-2	NA	TGTGCCACCAGCAGAGATGTGGGTAGCGGTAACACCGGGGAGCTGTTTTTT	CATSRDVGSGNTGELFF
NA	TRBV11-2	TRBJ2-7	NA	TGTGCCAGCAGCTTTGGGGGACTCCTTCGGCCCGAGCAGTACTTC	CASSFGGLLRPEQYF
TRBD1	TRBV5-1	TRBJ2-4	NA	TGCGCCAGCAGCACCGGACAGGGGGAAAACATTCAGTACTTC	CASSTGQGENIQYF
TRBD1	TRBV7-9	TRBJ2-7	NA	TGTGCCAGCAGCACCACAGGGGACGAGCAGTACTTC	CASSTTGDEQYF
TRBD1	TRBV29-1	TRBJ1-1	NA	TGCAGCGTTGAGGGCACAGGGGGCGCGGTAACTGAAGCTTTCTTT	CSVEGTGGAVTEAFF
NA	TRBV10-1	TRBJ1-1	NA	TGCGCCAGGACTCAGGGTGAAGGGAACACTGAAGCTTTCTTT	CARTQGEGNTEAFF
TRBD2	TRBV9	TRBJ2-3	few	TGTGCCAGCAGCGGGACTAGCGGGAGGGCCCCAATGATCCCAGATACGCAGTATTTT	CASSGTSGRAPMIPDTQYF
NA	TRBV18	TRBJ2-3	NA	TGTGCCAGCTCACCACCGCCGCGAACAGATACGCAGTATTTT	CASSPPPRTDTQYF
NA	TRBV7-9	TRBJ1-2	few	TGTGCCAGCAGCTTAAGGGGTAGTCGTGGCTACACCTTC	CASSLRGSRGYTF
NA	TRBV2	TRBJ1-4	NA	TGTGCCAGCTGGGCCGCAGTGAAACTGTTTTTT	CASWAAVKLFF
NA	TRBV30	TRBJ2-1	NA	TGTGCCTGGAACGGGGTATTTGAGCAGTTCTTC	CAWNGVFEQFF
NA	TRBV28	TRBJ1-2	NA	TGTGCCAGCTGTGCAGGGCAGGTCTTGGGCTACACCTTC	CASCAGQVLGYTF
NA	TRBV11-3	TRBJ2-3	few	TGTGCCAGCAGCTTTGGTAGTACAGATACGCAGTATTTT	CASSFGSTDTQYF
NA	TRBV19	TRBJ2-1	NA	TGTGCCAGTAGTCCAGGACATAGGGTCTCCTACAATGAGCAGTTCTTC	CASSPGHRVSYNEQFF
NA	TRBV4-1	TRBJ1-5	few	TGCGCCAGCAGCCCCTCGGAGCATAGCAATCAGCCCCAGCATTTT	CASSPSEHSNQPQHF
NA	TRBV29-1	TRBJ2-5	few	TGCAGCGTTGACCGCCGGGAGACCCAGTACTTC	CSVDRRETQYF
NA	TRBV29-1	TRBJ2-7	NA	TGCAGCGTCCGGAGGCTAGTCGAGTACGAGCAGTACTTC	CSVRRLVEYEQYF